These 24 T cell receptor beta chains share one sample of origin, sequenced in a study of cytomegalovirus exposure and HLA in healthy donors. PCR was performed using 60 Vbeta and 13 Jbeta primers. Using immunoSEQ multiplex PCR, the repertoire was profiled, and TCRdb retains in-frame clones only, with some absent. Of roughly 190,000 clones listed, around 85% are singletons. The sample was PBMCs. These receptor sequences come from a young man in good health and CMV-seronegative.

The chain couples TRBV9 to TRBJ2-3; no clear D gene. The germline CDR1 and CDR2 sequences are SGDLS and YYNGEE. Trimming cost V 4 bases and J 1 base, with 10 bases left between them. The CDR3 is made up of 14 amino acids. CDR3 sequence (DNA): TGTGCCAGCAGCCCTCGCGGCGGCACAGATACGCAGTATTTT. This translates into CASSPRGGTDTQYF. Using reference TRBV9 and TRBJ2-3 for the parts outside the CDR3, the full variable domain is DSGVTQTPKHLITATGQRVTLRCSPRSGDLSVYWYQQSLDQGLQFLIQYYNGEERAKGNILERFSAQQFPDLHSELNLSSLELGDSALYFCASSPRGGTDTQYFGPGTRLTVL.

The rearrangement uses TRBV19 and TRBJ1-3; 7 bases agree with TRBD1. The germline V gene encodes CDR1 LNHDA and CDR2 SQIVND (reference sequence). This CDR3 spans 20 amino acids. V shed 5 bases, J shed 2 bases, and the junction held 21 bases outside the gene matches. DNA for the CDR3: TGTGCCAGTAGTCGTTGGAAAGCGATGTCGGGACAGACTACTGGAAACACCATATATTTT. This sequence encodes CASSRWKAMSGQTTGNTIYF.

The genes are TRBV5-1 and TRBJ2-1; maybe TRBD2 (6 bases). Germline values: CDR1 SGHRS, CDR2 YFSETQ. The CDR3 loop spans 15 amino acids. Deletions cut 0 bases from V and 5 bases from J, with 12 bases between. CDR3 loop: CASSLGSGLDNEQFF. The DNA for the CDR3 is TGCGCCAGCAGCTTGGGGTCGGGACTCGACAATGAGCAGTTCTTC.

The gene calls are TRBV5-4 and TRBJ2-7, with 8 bases aligning to TRBD1. The CDR3 is 15 amino acids. V lost 4 bases and J lost 4; bases outside the gene matches: 10. Germline V gives CDR1 SGHNT, CDR2 YYREEE (reference sequence). CDR3 loop: CASSAGQVKIYEQYF. In DNA, the CDR3 is TGTGCCAGCAGCGCGGGACAGGTAAAAATTTACGAGCAGTACTTC.

This sequence joins TRBV7-8 and TRBJ2-1; TRBD2 matches 13 bases. J gave up 8 bases and V 5 bases, and 15 bases lay outside the gene matches. The CDR3 totals 18 residues. The germline V gene encodes CDR1 SGHVS and CDR2 FQNEAQ. CDR3 loop: CASSAVAPRTSGSDEQFF. The CDR3, as DNA: TGTGCCAGCAGCGCAGTTGCCCCCAGGACTAGCGGGAGTGATGAGCAGTTCTTC.

The chain has TRBV15 and TRBJ2-7; a weak D match, TRBD1 (6 bases). The CDR3 sequence is 16 residues long. Trimming stripped 1 base from V and 0 bases from J, with 13 bases between. Germline assignment: CDR1 LNHNV and CDR2 YYDKDF (reference sequence). CDR3 sequence: CATSRVGQRFSYEQYF. CDR3 in DNA: TGTGCCACCAGCAGAGTCGGACAGCGTTTCTCCTACGAGCAGTACTTC.

A single count supports this clone. The chain has TRBV2 and TRBJ1-2, with 7 bases that match TRBD1. With V trimmed by 7 bases and J by 2 bases, 4 bases remained unmatched. CDR3 length: 13 residues. From germline, CDR1 is SNHLY and CDR2 FYNNEI. CDR3 in DNA: TGTGCCAGCACAGGGACAGCAAACTATGGCTACACCTTC. It encodes CASTGTANYGYTF. Based on the CDR3 plus reference TRBV2 and TRBJ1-2, the full variable domain is EPEVTQTPSHQVTQMGQEVILRCVPISNHLYFYWYRQILGQKVEFLVSFYNNEISEKSEIFDDQFSVERPDGSNFTLKIRSTKLEDSAMYFCASTGTANYGYTFGSGTRLTVV.

The chain employs TRBV7-3 and TRBJ1-1; 8 bases fit TRBD1. CDR3 length equals 14 residues. With 5 bases clipped from V and 8 bases from J, the junction kept 10 bases outside the gene matches. In germline, CDR1 is SGHTA, CDR2 FQGTGA. The CDR3 region is CASSPVQGAGEAFF. The CDR3 nucleotides read TGTGCCAGCAGCCCAGTCCAGGGGGCGGGAGAAGCTTTCTTT. Full variable domain (rest looked up from reference TRBV7-3 and TRBJ1-1): GAGVSQTPSNKVTEKGKYVELRCDPISGHTALYWYRQSLGQGPEFLIYFQGTGAADDSGLPNDRFFAVRPEGSVSTLKIQRTERGDSAVYLCASSPVQGAGEAFFGQGTRLTVV.

The V and J genes are TRBV9 and TRBJ2-2; 7 bases agree with TRBD2. The germline CDR1 and CDR2 sequences are SGDLS and YYNGEE. V lost 3 bases and J lost 0; bases outside the gene matches: 11. The CDR3 has 18 amino acids. CDR3 loop: CASSEITSAYANTGELFF. Written as DNA, the CDR3 is TGTGCCAGCAGCGAAATCACTAGCGCCTACGCGAACACCGGGGAGCTGTTTTTT.

The chain is built from TRBV15 and TRBJ2-6; perhaps TRBD2 as D (6 bases). CDR1 and CDR2 from the germline V gene are LNHNV and YYDKDF (reference sequence). The V end lost 0 bases, the J end lost 4 bases, and 13 bases lay between the germline ends. The length of the CDR3 is 17 residues. DNA for the CDR3: TGTGCCACCAGCAGAGATCCACGGGGGACCGGGGCCAACGTCCTGACTTTC. Translating it yields CATSRDPRGTGANVLTF.

This chain links TRBV18 with TRBJ1-1; 7 bases fit TRBD1. This CDR3 has 14 residues. From germline, CDR1 is KGHSH and CDR2 LQKENI. The V and J ends lost 5 bases and 1 base, in that order; junction bases with no gene match: 4. The CDR3 DNA reads TGTGCCAGCTCAGTGACAGGGTCGAACACTGAAGCTTTCTTT. It encodes CASSVTGSNTEAFF.

The chain joins TRBV11-2 to TRBJ2-3; D is unclear. Trimming removed 3 bases at V and 0 bases at J, with 10 bases between. The CDR3 has 15 amino acids. Per germline, CDR1 SGHAT and CDR2 FQNNGV. The CDR3, as DNA: TGTGCCAGCAGCTTTCGGCAGACAAGCACAGATACGCAGTATTTT. It encodes CASSFRQTSTDTQYF.

The count of this clone is one. The genes are TRBV6-1 and TRBJ1-5; D gene ambiguous. The length of the CDR3 is 14 residues. In germline, CDR1 is MNHNS, CDR2 SASEGT. V was pared by 2 bases and J by 0 bases, with 5 bases between. The CDR3 sequence is CASSEIRSNQPQHF. In nucleotides, the CDR3 is TGTGCCAGCAGTGAAATTCGTAGCAATCAGCCCCAGCATTTT.

This clone showed up just once. The chain combines TRBV5-1 with TRBJ2-2; 7 bases are a match to TRBD2. CDR3 length equals 17 residues. The germline CDR1 and CDR2 sequences are SGHRS and YFSETQ. Germline trimming cut 3 bases from V and 4 bases from J; bases unmatched to any gene: 12. The CDR3 nucleotides read TGCGCCAGCAGCTGGCGTTTGCGGGGGTTGAGCACCGGGGAGCTGTTTTTT. Translating gives CASSWRLRGLSTGELFF. Full variable domain (outside the CDR3, taken from reference TRBV5-1 and TRBJ2-2): KAGVTQTPRYLIKTRGQQVTLSCSPISGHRSVSWYQQTPGQGLQFLFEYFSETQRNKGNFPGRFSGRQFSNSRSEMNVSTLELGDSALYLCASSWRLRGLSTGELFFGEGSRLTVL.

This clone was counted only a few times. The V call is TRBV9, the J call TRBJ2-7, with D unclear. Germline assignment: CDR1 SGDLS and CDR2 YYNGEE. The CDR3 has 14 residues. Trimming pared 3 bases from V and 5 bases from J, leaving 15 bases between. The CDR3 DNA follows: TGTGCCAGCAGCGCTTCCGGTTTAGCCCACGAGCAGTACTTC. It codes for CASSASGLAHEQYF.

The J gene is TRBJ1-4, the V gene TRBV14, with D tentatively TRBD1 (5 bases). The CDR3 sequence is 15 residues long. CDR1 is SGHDN and CDR2 is FVKESK in the germline V gene. Trimming pared 0 bases from V and 7 bases from J, leaving 12 bases between. DNA for the CDR3: TGTGCCAGCAGCCAAGACGGCGGGGGACTTGAAAAACTGTTTTTT. Translation gives CASSQDGGGLEKLFF.

The CDR3 here is CASSKKGGGTEAFF. For the CDR3, the DNA is TGTGCCAGCAGCAAAAAGGGCGGGGGCACTGAAGCTTTCTTT. The rearrangement links TRBV21-1 to TRBJ1-1. TRBV21-1 is a known pseudogene. CDR3 length: 14 residues.

This chain uses TRBV4-2 with TRBJ2-7, with 8 bases aligning to TRBD1. The CDR3 length is 15 residues. Trimming took 2 bases from V and 5 from J; bases not matched to a gene: 8. In germline, CDR1 is LGHNA, CDR2 YNFKEQ. CDR3 in amino acids: CASSQPGQVIDEQYF. The CDR3 nucleotides are TGTGCCAGCAGCCAACCGGGACAGGTGATCGACGAGCAGTACTTC.

The chain employs TRBV4-3 and TRBJ1-2; 7 bases map to TRBD1. CDR3 length: 15 amino acids. With V trimmed by 0 bases and J by 2 bases, 3 bases remained unmatched. The V gene's germline CDR1 is LGHNA and CDR2 YSLEER. CDR3 protein: CASSQEPGQNYGYTF. CDR3 bases: TGCGCCAGCAGCCAAGAACCGGGACAGAACTATGGCTACACCTTC.

This clone was observed once. The chain uses TRBV15 and TRBJ1-1; D remains unclear. The CDR3 extends over 13 amino acids. Between the trimmed V and J ends, which lost 0 bases and 1 base, there was a span of 3 bases. The germline CDR1 and CDR2 sequences are LNHNV and YYDKDF (reference sequence). The CDR3 reads CATSREANTEAFF. In DNA, the CDR3 is TGTGCCACCAGCAGAGAAGCGAACACTGAAGCTTTCTTT.

This rearrangement joins TRBV7-6 to TRBJ2-5; TRBD2 matches 10 bases. With 0 bases clipped from V and 5 bases from J, the junction kept 9 bases outside the gene matches. Germline loops: CDR1 SGHVS, CDR2 FNYEAQ. There are 17 residues in the CDR3. CDR3 DNA: TGTGCCAGCAGCTTAGCGGAAGTAGCGGGGGGTGCGGAGACCCAGTACTTC. This codes for CASSLAEVAGGAETQYF.

The V gene is TRBV6-1, the J gene TRBJ1-5; tentatively, D is TRBD1 (6 bases). The CDR3 length is 14 residues. The V gene lost 6 bases and the J gene lost 4 bases, with 13 bases spanning the gap. The V gene's germline CDR1 is MNHNS and CDR2 SASEGT. The CDR3 coding sequence is TGTGCCAGCAGGGTGGGGGCCGGAAATCAGCCCCAGCATTTT. As protein: CASRVGAGNQPQHF.

This chain connects TRBV4-3 to TRBJ2-2, with a tentative D call TRBD1 (5 bases). The CDR3 is 16 residues long. V dropped 0 bases and J dropped 4 bases, with 12 bases sitting between them. Germline V gene lookup returns CDR1 LGHNA and CDR2 YSLEER. The CDR3 protein is CASSQDPGSVTGELFF. CDR3 nucleotides: TGCGCCAGCAGCCAAGATCCAGGGTCCGTCACCGGGGAGCTGTTTTTT.

The chain joins TRBV29-1 to TRBJ2-3; perhaps TRBD2 as D (6 bases). V was shortened by 6 bases and J by 0 bases, with 19 bases between the two germline ends. CDR3 length: 16 amino acids. Per germline, CDR1 SQVTM and CDR2 ANQGSEA. CDR3 DNA sequence: TGCAGCGTCGAGCTGAGGTGGGGGACTAGCACAGATACGCAGTATTTT. It is translated as CSVELRWGTSTDTQYF.